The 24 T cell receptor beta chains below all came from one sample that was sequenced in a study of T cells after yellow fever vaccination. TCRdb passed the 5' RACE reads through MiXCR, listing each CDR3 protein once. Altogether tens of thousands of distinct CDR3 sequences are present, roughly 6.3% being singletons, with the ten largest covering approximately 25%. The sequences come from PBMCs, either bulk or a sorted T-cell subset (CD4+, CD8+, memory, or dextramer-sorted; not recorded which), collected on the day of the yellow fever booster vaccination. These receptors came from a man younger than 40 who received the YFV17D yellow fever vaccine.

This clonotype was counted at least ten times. The DNA of the CDR3 is TGTGCCACCAGCAGTCATGCTAATCCCGAGGTCGGGGAGCTGTTTTTT. It yields the protein CATSSHANPEVGELFF. The genes are TRBV15 and TRBJ2-2, with unresolved D. This CDR3 has 16 residues. CDR1 is LNHNV, CDR2 YYDKDF, per germline (reference sequence). The ends were cut back, 3 bases at V and 7 bases at J, with 18 bases in the middle.

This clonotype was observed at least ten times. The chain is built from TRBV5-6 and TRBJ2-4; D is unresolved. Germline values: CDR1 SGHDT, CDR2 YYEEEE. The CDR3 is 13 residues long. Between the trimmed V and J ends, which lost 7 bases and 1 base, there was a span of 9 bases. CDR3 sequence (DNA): TGTGCCAGCGCCCTGTCGGCCAAAAACATTCAGTACTTC. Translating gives CASALSAKNIQYF.

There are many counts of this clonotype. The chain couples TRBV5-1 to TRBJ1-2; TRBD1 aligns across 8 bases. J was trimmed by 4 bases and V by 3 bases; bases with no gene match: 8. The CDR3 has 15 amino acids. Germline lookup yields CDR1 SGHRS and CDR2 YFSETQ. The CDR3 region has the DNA TGCGCCAGCAGCTCTCCGGACAGGGAGGCCTATGGCTACACCTTC. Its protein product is CASSSPDREAYGYTF.

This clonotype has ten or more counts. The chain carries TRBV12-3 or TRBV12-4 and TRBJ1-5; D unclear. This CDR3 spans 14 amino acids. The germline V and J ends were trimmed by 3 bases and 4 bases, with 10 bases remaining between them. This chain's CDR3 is CASSFGGPNQPQHF. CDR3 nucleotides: TGTGCCAGCAGTTTCGGTGGTCCAAATCAGCCCCAGCATTTT.

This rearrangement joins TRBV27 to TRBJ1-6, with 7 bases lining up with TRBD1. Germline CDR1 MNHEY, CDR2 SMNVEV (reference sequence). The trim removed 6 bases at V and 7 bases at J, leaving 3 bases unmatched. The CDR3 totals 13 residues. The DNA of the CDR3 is TGTGCCAGCAGGGGACAGAGGAATTCACCCCTCCACTTT. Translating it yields CASRGQRNSPLHF.

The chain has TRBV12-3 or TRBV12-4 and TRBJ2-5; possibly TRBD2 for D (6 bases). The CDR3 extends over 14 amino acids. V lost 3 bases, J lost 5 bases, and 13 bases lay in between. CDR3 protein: CASSFSTSPETQYF. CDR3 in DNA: TGTGCCAGCAGTTTCTCGACTAGTCCGGAGACCCAGTACTTC.

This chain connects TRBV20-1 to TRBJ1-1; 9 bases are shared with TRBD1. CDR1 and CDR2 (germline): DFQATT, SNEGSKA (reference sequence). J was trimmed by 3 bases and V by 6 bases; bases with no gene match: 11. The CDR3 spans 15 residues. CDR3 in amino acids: CSAPGTGRIDTEAFF. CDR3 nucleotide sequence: TGCAGTGCCCCTGGGACAGGGAGGATTGACACTGAAGCTTTCTTT.

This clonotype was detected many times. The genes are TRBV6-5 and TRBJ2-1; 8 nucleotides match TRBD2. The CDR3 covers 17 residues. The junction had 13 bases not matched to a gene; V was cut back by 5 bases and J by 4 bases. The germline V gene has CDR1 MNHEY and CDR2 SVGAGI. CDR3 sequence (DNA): TGTGCCAGCAGTCCATCTAGCGGGTCCCGCCCGTACAATGAGCAGTTCTTC. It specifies CASSPSSGSRPYNEQFF.

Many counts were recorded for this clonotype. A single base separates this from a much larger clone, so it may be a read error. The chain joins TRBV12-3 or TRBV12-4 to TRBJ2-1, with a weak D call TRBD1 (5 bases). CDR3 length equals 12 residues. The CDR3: CVTKEGDNEQFF. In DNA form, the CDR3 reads TGTGTCACAAAAGAAGGGGACAATGAGCAGTTCTTC.

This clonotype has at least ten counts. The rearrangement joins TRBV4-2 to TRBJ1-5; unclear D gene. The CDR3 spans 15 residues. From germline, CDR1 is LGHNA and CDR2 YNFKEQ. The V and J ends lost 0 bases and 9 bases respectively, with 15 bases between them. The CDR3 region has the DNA TGTGCCAGCAGCCAAGAGGAGTCAGGCTCTGGGCCCCAGCATTTT. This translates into CASSQEESGSGPQHF.

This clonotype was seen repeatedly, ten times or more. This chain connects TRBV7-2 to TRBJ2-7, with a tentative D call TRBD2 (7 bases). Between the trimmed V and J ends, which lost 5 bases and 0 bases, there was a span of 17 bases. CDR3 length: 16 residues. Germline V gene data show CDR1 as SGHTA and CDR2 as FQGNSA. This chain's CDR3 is CASSAGRGGFSYEQYF. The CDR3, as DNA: TGTGCCAGCAGCGCAGGGAGGGGGGGATTCTCCTACGAGCAGTACTTC.

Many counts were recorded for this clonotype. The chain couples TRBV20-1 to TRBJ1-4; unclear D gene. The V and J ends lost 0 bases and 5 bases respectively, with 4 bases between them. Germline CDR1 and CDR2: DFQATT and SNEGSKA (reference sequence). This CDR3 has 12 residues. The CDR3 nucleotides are TGCAGTGCTAGAGAACAAAATGAAAAACTGTTTTTT. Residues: CSAREQNEKLFF.

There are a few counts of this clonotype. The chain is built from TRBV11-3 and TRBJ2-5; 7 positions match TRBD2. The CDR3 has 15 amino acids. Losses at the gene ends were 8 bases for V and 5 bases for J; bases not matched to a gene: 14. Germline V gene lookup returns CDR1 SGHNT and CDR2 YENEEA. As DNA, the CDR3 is TGTGCCAGCGGTACGGGGGAGGGGCGCGGGGAGACCCAGTACTTC. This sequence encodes CASGTGEGRGETQYF.

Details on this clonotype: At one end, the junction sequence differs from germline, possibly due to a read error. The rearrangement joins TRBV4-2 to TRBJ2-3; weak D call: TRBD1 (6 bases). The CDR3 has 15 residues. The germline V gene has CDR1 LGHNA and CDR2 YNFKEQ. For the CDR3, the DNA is TGTCCCAGCAGCCAAGGGGGAGACGCCGCAGATACGCAGTATTTT. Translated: CPSSQGGDAADTQYF.

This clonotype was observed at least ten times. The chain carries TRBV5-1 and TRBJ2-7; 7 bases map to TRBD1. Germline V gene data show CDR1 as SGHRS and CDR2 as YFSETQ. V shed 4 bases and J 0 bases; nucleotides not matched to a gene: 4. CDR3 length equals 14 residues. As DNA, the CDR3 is TGCGCCAGCAGCACCAGACAGGGCTCCTACGAGCAGTACTTC. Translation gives CASSTRQGSYEQYF.

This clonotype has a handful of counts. This CDR3 reads CSARDLVRSGTGTYEQYF. DNA of the CDR3: TGCAGTGCTAGAGATTTGGTTCGGAGCGGGACAGGGACCTACGAGCAGTACTTC. The chain has TRBV20-1 and TRBJ2-7; 9 nucleotides match TRBD1. Germline V gene lookup returns CDR1 DFQATT and CDR2 SNEGSKA (reference sequence). The CDR3 runs to 18 residues. The J segment lost 2 bases and the V segment lost 0 bases, leaving 14 bases of the junction unmatched.

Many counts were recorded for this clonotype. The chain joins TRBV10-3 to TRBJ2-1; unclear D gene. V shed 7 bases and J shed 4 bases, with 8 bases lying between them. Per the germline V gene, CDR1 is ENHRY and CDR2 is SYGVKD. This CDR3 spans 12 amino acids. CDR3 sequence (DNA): TGTGCCATCACTGGCGGTTACAATGAGCAGTTCTTC. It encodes CAITGGYNEQFF.

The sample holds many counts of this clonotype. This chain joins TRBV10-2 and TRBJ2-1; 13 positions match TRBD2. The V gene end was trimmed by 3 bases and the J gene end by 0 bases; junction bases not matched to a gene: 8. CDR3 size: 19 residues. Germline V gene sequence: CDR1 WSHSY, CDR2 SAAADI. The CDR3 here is CASSDDRGLAGSSYNEQFF. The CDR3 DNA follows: TGCGCCAGCAGTGATGACAGGGGACTAGCGGGGAGCTCCTACAATGAGCAGTTCTTC.

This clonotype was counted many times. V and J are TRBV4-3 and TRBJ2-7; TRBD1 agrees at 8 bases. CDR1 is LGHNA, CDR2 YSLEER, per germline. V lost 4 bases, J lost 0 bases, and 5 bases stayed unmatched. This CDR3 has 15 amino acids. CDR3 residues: CASSPDRGFSYEQYF. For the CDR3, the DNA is TGCGCCAGCAGCCCCGACAGGGGATTCTCCTACGAGCAGTACTTC.

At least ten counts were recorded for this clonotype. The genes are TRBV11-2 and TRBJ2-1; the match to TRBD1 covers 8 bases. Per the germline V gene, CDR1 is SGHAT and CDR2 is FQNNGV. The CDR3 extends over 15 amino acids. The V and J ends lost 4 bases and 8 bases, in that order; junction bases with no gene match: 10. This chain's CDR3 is CASSYHRGESYEQFF. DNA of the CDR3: TGTGCCAGCAGCTACCACAGGGGGGAGTCGTATGAGCAGTTCTTC.

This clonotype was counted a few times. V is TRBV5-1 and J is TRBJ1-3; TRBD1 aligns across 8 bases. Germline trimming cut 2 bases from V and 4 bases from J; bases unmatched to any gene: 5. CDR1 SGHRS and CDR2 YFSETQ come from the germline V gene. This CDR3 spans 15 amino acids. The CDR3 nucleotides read TGCGCCAGCAGCTTCAACCGGGACAGGGGAAACACCATATATTTT. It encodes CASSFNRDRGNTIYF. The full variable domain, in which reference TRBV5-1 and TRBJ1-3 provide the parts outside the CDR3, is KAGVTQTPRYLIKTRGQQVTLSCSPISGHRSVSWYQQTPGQGLQFLFEYFSETQRNKGNFPGRFSGRQFSNSRSEMNVSTLELGDSALYLCASSFNRDRGNTIYFGEGSWLTVV.

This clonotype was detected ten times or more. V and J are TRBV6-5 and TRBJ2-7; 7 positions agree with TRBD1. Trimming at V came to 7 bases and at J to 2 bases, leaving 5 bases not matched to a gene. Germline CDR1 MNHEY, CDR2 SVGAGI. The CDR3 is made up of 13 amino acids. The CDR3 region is CASTQGQTYEQYF. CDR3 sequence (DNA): TGTGCCAGCACCCAGGGACAGACCTACGAGCAGTACTTC.

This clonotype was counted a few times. CDR3 loop: CSARDLGTVYEQYF. CDR3 sequence (DNA): TGCAGTGCTAGAGATTTAGGGACAGTCTACGAGCAGTACTTC. This sequence joins TRBV20-1 and TRBJ2-7; 7 nucleotides agree with TRBD1. Germline trimming cut 0 bases from V and 3 bases from J; bases unmatched to any gene: 5. In germline, CDR1 is DFQATT, CDR2 SNEGSKA (reference sequence). This CDR3 has 14 amino acids.

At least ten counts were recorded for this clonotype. For the CDR3, the DNA is TGTGCCAGCGCTTTTGATCGGTACGAGCAGTACTTC. Translating it yields CASAFDRYEQYF. This chain joins TRBV12-3 or TRBV12-4 and TRBJ2-7; D gene ambiguous. There are 12 residues in the CDR3. V was clipped by 8 bases and J by 4 bases, with 12 bases between them.